The entry below gives a single T cell receptor (beta chain) sequence along with its context. TCR beta CDR3 region amplification was performed from RNA transcripts. Carried out on the TCR CDR3, a first-round RT-PCR used the HTBI primer set. TCRdb fed the multiplex PCR reads into MiXCR, producing one record per CDR3 protein. The sample carries almost 250,000 distinct CDR3 sequences, approximately 24% recorded once. The data stem from a study of T cells in Graves' hyperthyroidism and ophthalmopathy. The CDR3 is 14 amino acids. CDR1 is SGHRS, CDR2 YFSETQ, per germline. Trimming took off 0 bases at V and 4 bases at J, with 11 bases between the two ends.

This sequence joins TRBV5-1 and TRBJ2-7, with D possibly TRBD2 on 6 matching bases. Sequencing was done on a sample of blood. The clonotype comes from a middle-aged woman with Graves' ophthalmopathy. CDR3 bases: TGCGCCAGCAGCTTGGCTGCTAGCGAATACGAGCAGTACTTC. Translating gives CASSLAASEYEQYF.